Listed here are 10 T cell receptor beta chains from one sample, sequenced in a study of read filtering for tumor transcriptome and immune sequencing. From around 440 ng of RNA, a library with molecular barcoded alpha/delta and beta/gamma adaptors was made. From the reads, TCRdb called clonotypes with MiXCR, one entry per CDR3 protein. Of roughly 130,000 distinct CDR3 sequences in the sample, 13% were seen once. The sequencing sample was made of a population of CD138-negative cells sorted from bone marrow. These TCRs come from a donor aged 40 or over with multiple myeloma.

This clonotype was counted many times. The genes are TRBV18 and TRBJ2-1; no definite D call. Germline V CDR1 and CDR2: KGHSH, LQKENI. The CDR3 is 14 residues long. Trimming stripped 0 bases from V and 8 bases from J, with 11 bases between. The CDR3 DNA is TGTGCCAGCTCACCACCTTCCGGATGGGATGAGCAGTTCTTC. Protein: CASSPPSGWDEQFF.

This clonotype has at least ten counts. V is TRBV29-1 and J is TRBJ1-1; no clear D. Trimming removed 6 bases at V and 6 bases at J, with 8 bases between. The germline V gene encodes CDR1 SQVTM and CDR2 ANQGSEA. The CDR3 extends over 10 amino acids. The CDR3 nucleotides read TGCAGCGTCGGTTTCCCTGAAGCTTTCTTT. Its translation is CSVGFPEAFF.

This clonotype was recorded many times. The chain combines TRBV5-4 with TRBJ2-1; 14 bases are shared with TRBD2. Germline V gene sequence: CDR1 SGHNT, CDR2 YYREEE (reference sequence). V shed 4 bases, J shed 12 bases, and the junction held 6 bases outside the gene matches. The CDR3 runs 14 residues. The DNA of the CDR3 is TGTGCCAGCAGCCGGGGACTAGCGGGAGAAGGGCAGTTCTTC. This codes for CASSRGLAGEGQFF.

This clonotype was detected a few times. The chain uses TRBV6-1 and TRBJ2-1, with 11 bases identical to TRBD2. This CDR3 has 16 residues. Losses at the gene ends were 8 bases for V and 2 bases for J; bases not matched to a gene: 8. The germline V gene encodes CDR1 MNHNS and CDR2 SASEGT. The CDR3 is CASGASGGLTYNEQFF. DNA for the CDR3: TGTGCCAGCGGGGCTAGCGGGGGGCTTACCTACAATGAGCAGTTCTTC.

This clonotype was counted at least ten times. The genes are TRBV19 and TRBJ2-5, with 10 bases aligning to TRBD2. After removal of 6 bases from V and 4 bases from J, the junction contained 5 bases not matched to a gene. Germline-derived CDR1 and CDR2 are LNHDA and SQIVND (reference sequence). The CDR3 totals 14 residues. The CDR3 region has the DNA TGTGCCAGTAGAAACCTAGCGGGAGCAGAGACCCAGTACTTC. As protein: CASRNLAGAETQYF.

This clonotype came up many times. The chain's CDR3 is CASSPFRGEQYF. For the CDR3, the DNA is TGTGCCAGCAGTCCTTTTCGGGGGGAGCAGTACTTC. V and J are TRBV12-3 or TRBV12-4 and TRBJ2-7; possible D gene TRBD2, 6 bases. The CDR3 has 12 amino acids. V lost 5 bases, J lost 7 bases, and 12 bases lay in between.

This clonotype has ten or more counts. The chain is built from TRBV28 and TRBJ2-1; a possible D gene is TRBD1 (6 bases). Deletions cut 10 bases from V and 5 bases from J, with 24 bases between. The CDR3 runs 16 residues. Germline CDR1 reads MDHEN; CDR2 reads SYDVKM. The CDR3 loop is CATQQGPRRTHNEQFF. Here the CDR3 DNA reads TGTGCCACCCAACAGGGACCGAGGCGGACCCACAATGAGCAGTTCTTC.

With respect to this clonotype: This could be a read error, since a much larger clone is one nucleotide away. The chain links TRBV9 to TRBJ2-1; 9 positions match TRBD2. Germline V gene sequence: CDR1 SGDLS, CDR2 YYNGEE. This CDR3 region has 16 residues. The CDR3 loop reads CASSVEGGRVYNGQFF. The CDR3 region has the DNA TGTGCCAGCAGCGTAGAAGGCGGGAGGGTTTACAATGGGCAGTTCTTC.

In this sample, this clonotype turned up many times. One junction end disagrees with the germline gene, perhaps due to a read error. The genes are TRBV7-7 and TRBJ1-1; 7 positions match TRBD1. The germline gives CDR1 SSHAT, CDR2 FNYEAQ (reference sequence). The CDR3 contains 15 residues. The CDR3 coding sequence is TGTGCTAGCAGCCTAGACAGGGACGCGGGCACTGAAGCTTTCTTT. Its translation is CASSLDRDAGTEAFF.

As to this clonotype: Just one base apart from a much larger clone, this may be a read error. No conserved phenylalanine or tryptophan ends this CDR3, so it is likely a read error. The rearrangement joins TRBV28 to TRBJ2-1; weak D call: TRBD1 (5 bases). The CDR3 is 16 amino acids. Germline assignment: CDR1 MDHEN and CDR2 SYDVKM. The germline V and J ends were trimmed by 3 bases and 0 bases, with 12 bases remaining between them. The CDR3: CASSLGQGRSYNEQFL. For the CDR3, the DNA is TGTGCCAGCAGTTTGGGGCAGGGCCGCTCCTACAATGAGCAGTTCCTC.